Following are 4 T cell receptor beta chains from one sample sequenced in a study of tumour-infiltrating T cells in Burkitt lymphoma. The assay was immunoSEQ multiplex PCR, and TCRdb's table has in-frame clones only and misses some. Here the sample spans around 46,000 clones, roughly 31% being singletons. The sample was tumor tissue. These receptors all stem from a human donor with Burkitt lymphoma.

There are a few counts of this clone. The chain recombines TRBV7-2 with TRBJ2-5, with a weak D call TRBD2 (7 bases). The V gene lost 5 bases and the J gene lost 5 bases, with 15 bases spanning the gap. CDR3 length: 14 residues. CDR1 and CDR2 from the germline V gene are SGHTA and FQGNSA. The DNA of the CDR3 is TGTGCCAGCAGCCCCCTCGGGGGGCAGGAGACCCAGTACTTC. Protein product: CASSPLGGQETQYF. The full variable domain, completed using reference TRBV7-2 and TRBJ2-5, is GAGVSQSPSNKVTEKGKDVELRCDPISGHTALYWYRQSLGQGLEFLIYFQGNSAPDKSGLPSDRFSAERTGGSVSTLTIQRTQQEDSAVYLCASSPLGGQETQYFGPGTRLLVL.

V usage is TRBV7-9 and J usage is TRBJ1-5; tentative D call: TRBD1 (5 bases). The CDR3 has 15 residues. Trimming shortened V by 0 bases and J by 4 bases, and 10 bases separated the two germline ends. CDR1 and CDR2 (germline): SEHNR, FQNEAQ (reference sequence). The CDR3 DNA reads as TGTGCCAGCAGCTTAGCCGGGACGGAGAATCAGCCCCAGCATTTT. Its translation is CASSLAGTENQPQHF.

The rearrangement uses TRBV5-4 and TRBJ1-5; D might be TRBD1 (6 bases). The CDR3 runs 13 residues. Per the germline V gene, CDR1 is SGHNT and CDR2 is YYREEE (reference sequence). V was cut by 3 bases and J by 7 bases, with 11 bases left in between. The CDR3 loop reads CASSWGADQPQHF. Written as DNA, the CDR3 is TGTGCCAGCAGCTGGGGGGCTGACCAGCCCCAGCATTTT. Complete variable domain (other parts from reference TRBV5-4 and TRBJ1-5): ETGVTQSPTHLIKTRGQQVTLRCSSQSGHNTVSWYQQALGQGPQFIFQYYREEENGRGNFPPRFSGLQFPNYSSELNVNALELDDSALYLCASSWGADQPQHFGDGTRLSIL.

This clone was picked up one time. V and J are TRBV28 and TRBJ1-2; D ambiguous. The V and J ends lost 1 base and 2 bases respectively, with 8 bases between them. Germline loops: CDR1 MDHEN, CDR2 SYDVKM. This CDR3 region has 14 residues. The CDR3 sequence: CASSLLERNYGYTF. In nucleotides, the CDR3 is TGTGCCAGCAGTTTATTGGAGAGGAACTATGGCTACACCTTC.